The entry below gives a single T cell receptor (beta chain) sequence along with its context. These data are taken from a study of T cell responses to AZD1222 COVID-19 vaccine. This CDR3 is built from 15 residues. Unmatched junction bases numbered 4, after V lost 5 bases and J lost 2 bases. Germline CDR1 reads LGHNA; CDR2 reads YSLEER. This table comes from immunoSEQ multiplex PCR, and its TCRdb copy is limited to in-frame clones, with some not included. This sample has 95,000 to 150,000 clones, with about 90% found just once. The starting material was peripheral blood, obtained on day 0 of AZD1222 vaccination. The J gene is TRBJ2-7, the V gene TRBV4-3, with 12 bases identical to TRBD1. The source is an adult in good health. CDR3 coding DNA: TGCGCCAGCAGCGTAGGGACAGGGGGCCCCTACGAGCAGTACTTC. Protein product: CASSVGTGGPYEQYF.